The 4 T cell receptor beta chains reported below all come from one sample, sequenced in a study of cytomegalovirus exposure and HLA in healthy donors. PCR primers comprised 60 Vbeta and 13 Jbeta primers. Produced via immunoSEQ multiplex PCR; TCRdb's table is partial and in-frame only. The table lists about 270,000 clones, more than 80% of them singletons. The sequencing input was PBMCs. The source is a man aged 40-49 years in good health and CMV-seropositive.

The chain is built from TRBV13 and TRBJ2-1; TRBD2 agrees at 14 bases. The CDR3 loop spans 18 amino acids. V was clipped by 5 bases and J by 6 bases; unmatched bases: 12. Germline values: CDR1 PRHDT, CDR2 FYEKMQ (reference sequence). For the CDR3, the DNA is TGTGCCAGCAGCCCGACCGGGACAGGGACTAGCGGGAGCAATGAGCAGTTCTTC. Protein product: CASSPTGTGTSGSNEQFF. The variable domain in full, completed from reference TRBV13 and TRBJ2-1, reads AAGVIQSPRHLIKEKRETATLKCYPIPRHDTVYWYQQGPGQDPQFLISFYEKMQSDKGSIPDRFSAQQFSDYHSELNMSSLELGDSALYFCASSPTGTGTSGSNEQFFGPGTRLTVL.

This clone was seen a single time. Other DNA sequences in this specimen translate into the identical CDR3. The CDR3 nucleotides are TGTGCCAGCAGCTTGAGGGGACAGTATAATGAAAAACTGTTTTTT. This sequence encodes CASSLRGQYNEKLFF. V usage is TRBV5-6 and J usage is TRBJ1-4; 7 nucleotides align to TRBD1. Trimming removed 1 base from V and 4 bases from J; junction bases left unmatched: 4. The length of the CDR3 is 15 residues. Germline V CDR1 and CDR2: SGHDT, YYEEEE.

V gene TRBV6-5 combines with J gene TRBJ1-6; 8 positions agree with TRBD1. CDR3 length: 15 amino acids. V was clipped by 2 bases and J by 6 bases; unmatched bases: 3. Germline V gives CDR1 MNHEY, CDR2 SVGAGI. CDR3 protein: CASSYRGQGNSPLHF. CDR3 nucleotide sequence: TGTGCCAGCAGTTACCGAGGACAGGGTAATTCACCCCTCCACTTT.

This clone has just one count. This chain connects TRBV7-9 to TRBJ2-7, with D possibly TRBD2 on 5 matching bases. This CDR3 is 13 amino acids long. Germline loops: CDR1 SEHNR, CDR2 FQNEAQ (reference sequence). V lost 2 bases and J 7 bases, leaving 12 bases between the germline ends. CDR3: CASSLRPRGEQYF. CDR3 nucleotides: TGTGCCAGCAGCTTACGCCCGAGAGGGGAGCAGTACTTC.